A selection of T cell receptor beta chains follows, all from one sample in a study of radiotherapy plus CTLA-4 blockade in lung cancer. Assay: immunoSEQ multiplex PCR; the TCRdb copy retains only in-frame clones and omits some. The table has 25,000 to 35,000 clones, 75% to 90% seen once; the top ten hold 20% to 25%. The material sequenced was peripheral blood, taken from a patient treated with radiotherapy plus ipilimumab. These TCRs come from a human donor with non-small cell lung cancer that progressed on radiotherapy plus ipilimumab. The conserved cysteine and the conserved F or W are not part of the CDR3 here. D genes are given only for firm matches. Expanded clones are given a class, and other clones once, few, many or no size at all.

CDR3	V	D	length	size
ASSVSGGWETQY	TRBV2	TRBD2	12	.
ASSPEGSGTTEAF	TRBV18	.	13	.
ASSSGDNVVKLF	TRBV6-5	.	12	.
ATSRGGRAEAF	TRBV15	.	11	few
ASSEILELGGY	TRBV6-1	.	11	once
ASSLDKYSNQPQH	TRBV7-2	.	13	.
ASSIDLDRSATEAF	TRBV19	.	14	.
ASSQVASGGTDTQY	TRBV4-1	TRBD2	14	.
ASSYKRDRVSGELF	TRBV6-5	TRBD1	14	.
ASSYQAYTEAF	TRBV7-9	.	11	.
ASSLLGEGTEAF	TRBV7-9	.	12	.
ASSLDRAHSNQPQH	TRBV27	TRBD1	14	.
ASSQSGANEKLF	TRBV5-4	.	12	.
ASSLFAENTGELF	TRBV5-1	.	13	.